This T cell receptor beta chain originates from a study of T cells after yellow fever vaccination. Whole-study context: Preparation of fractions with low cell numbers was performed using SMART-Seq v4 Ultra Low Input.

TCRdb independently ran MiXCR on the 5' RACE reads; one entry per CDR3 protein. The repertoire includes 120,000 or so distinct CDR3 sequences, about 16% of them detected once, and roughly 44% sits in the top ten. V lost 0 bases to trimming and J lost 3 bases; unmatched junction nucleotides: 5. The CDR3 consists of 16 residues. From germline, CDR1 is SGHAT and CDR2 FQNNGV. The source is a man younger than 35 who received the YFV17D yellow fever vaccine. The sequenced sample was CD8+ T cells sorted from PBMCs, obtained 5 days after the yellow fever booster vaccination. The V gene is TRBV11-2, the J gene TRBJ2-3; 8 nucleotides match TRBD2. The CDR3 DNA reads as TGTGCCAGCAGCTTAGAGGCGGGGGGTAGGACAGATACGCAGTATTTT. This translates into CASSLEAGGRTDTQYF.